The 27 T cell receptor beta chains presented below share a single source sample, sequenced in a study of blood T cells in healthy people across ages. The authors ran a second PCR of roughly 6 to 12 cycles using a sample-barcoded 5' primer and a J-beta primer mix. TCRdb independently ran MiXCR on the 5' RACE reads; one entry per CDR3 protein. The sample carries hundreds of thousands of distinct CDR3 sequences, around 25% recorded once. The same sample was also used in a study of T cells of mothers and their children.

Sequenced sample: blood. The receptors were sampled from a boy aged 10-17 years in good health.

As regards this clonotype: Relative to the germline gene, one junction end is altered; a read error may explain this. The chain joins TRBV7-7 to TRBJ2-5, with D tentatively TRBD1 or TRBD2 (6 bases each). The DNA matches TRBJ2-7 better at its end, which makes the J call doubtful. This CDR3 contains 13 residues. Germline assignment: CDR1 SSHAT and CDR2 FNYEAQ (reference sequence). DNA of the CDR3: TGTGCTAGCAGCTCGGGGGCGCGGAGCGAGCAGTACTTC. As protein: CASSSGARSEQYF.

This chain joins TRBV7-2 and TRBJ1-5; 9 nucleotides match TRBD1. The CDR3 covers 14 residues. Per the germline V gene, CDR1 is SGHTA and CDR2 is FQGNSA. Unmatched junction bases numbered 5, after V lost 5 bases and J lost 6 bases. The CDR3 coding sequence is TGTGCCAGCAGCCCGGGACAGGGTTCTCAGCCCCAGCATTTT. Amino acids: CASSPGQGSQPQHF.

The chain uses TRBV2 and TRBJ1-3; 7 bases are shared with TRBD1. The CDR3 loop spans 15 amino acids. The germline gives CDR1 SNHLY, CDR2 FYNNEI. V shed 7 bases, J shed 0 bases, and the junction held 6 bases outside the gene matches. DNA for the CDR3: TGTGCCAGCACCCCCGACAGGGCCTCTGGAAACACCATATATTTT. Protein: CASTPDRASGNTIYF.

This clonotype was observed a few times. Germline and junction disagree at one end, which may indicate a read error. The chain has TRBV7-7 and TRBJ2-1, with D unresolved. There are 14 residues in the CDR3. Germline CDR1 is SSHAT and CDR2 is FNYEAQ (reference sequence). CDR3 protein: CASSLDFTIDEQFF. The CDR3 nucleotides read TGTGCTAGCAGCTTAGATTTCACGATAGATGAGCAGTTCTTC.

For this clonotype: The junction departs from germline at one end; a sequencing error may be responsible. The chain uses TRBV7-9 and TRBJ2-7; TRBD2 matches 14 bases. CDR1 and CDR2 from the germline V gene are SEHNR and FQNEAQ (reference sequence). CDR3 length: 19 amino acids. Here the CDR3 reads CASSFGLAGGSSGLYEQCF. Here the CDR3 DNA reads TGTGCCAGCAGCTTCGGACTAGCGGGGGGATCTTCGGGTCTCTACGAGCAGTGCTTC. Full variable domain (missing parts from reference TRBV7-9 and TRBJ2-7): DTGVSQNPRHKITKRGQNVTFRCDPISEHNRLYWYRQTLGQGPEFLTYFQNEAQLEKSRLLSDRFSAERPKGSFSTLEIQRTEQGDSAMYLCASSFGLAGGSSGLYEQCFGPGTRLTVT.

This clonotype was detected a few times. J is TRBJ1-4 and V is TRBV5-1; TRBD1 agrees at 11 bases. Per germline, CDR1 SGHRS and CDR2 YFSETQ. Unmatched junction bases numbered 4, after V lost 3 bases and J lost 0 bases. The CDR3 runs 17 residues. CDR3 nucleotides: TGCGCCAGCAGCTGGGGGACAGGGGGTGCAACTAATGAAAAACTGTTTTTT. This encodes CASSWGTGGATNEKLFF.

This chain connects TRBV11-2 to TRBJ2-5, with D perhaps given as TRBD1 or TRBD2 (5 bases each). Trimming took 2 bases from V and 2 from J, leaving 18 bases between them. Germline V CDR1 and CDR2: SGHAT, FQNNGV. The CDR3 consists of 17 residues. The CDR3, as DNA: TGTGCCAGCAGCTTAAATCCGGGACGGGAAAAGCAAGAGACCCAGTACTTC. Its translation is CASSLNPGREKQETQYF.

The gene calls are TRBV5-1 and TRBJ2-5; D gene uncertain. Trimming cost V 0 bases and J 1 base, with 10 bases left between them. CDR1 SGHRS and CDR2 YFSETQ come from the germline V gene. This CDR3 has 15 amino acids. CDR3 sequence reads: CASSLEQSRQETQYF. CDR3 nucleotide sequence: TGCGCCAGCAGCTTGGAACAGTCCCGCCAAGAGACCCAGTACTTC.

The CDR3 here is CASTRQGTDGYGYTF. DNA of the CDR3: TGTGCCAGCACTCGACAGGGAACAGACGGCTATGGCTACACCTTC. The chain has TRBV6-1 and TRBJ1-2; 7 nucleotides match TRBD1. Germline V gene data show CDR1 as MNHNS and CDR2 as SASEGT. This CDR3 has 15 residues. V lost 7 bases to trimming and J lost 4 bases; unmatched junction nucleotides: 12.

The chain is built from TRBV13 and TRBJ2-5; TRBD2 matches at 7 bases. CDR3 length equals 16 residues. V lost 1 base to trimming and J lost 0 bases; unmatched junction nucleotides: 5. Germline CDR1 PRHDT, CDR2 FYEKMQ (reference sequence). CDR3 loop: CASSLALADYQETQYF. As DNA, the CDR3 is TGTGCCAGCAGCTTAGCGCTAGCGGACTACCAAGAGACCCAGTACTTC. Together with reference TRBV13 and TRBJ2-5, the CDR3 gives the full variable domain: AAGVIQSPRHLIKEKRETATLKCYPIPRHDTVYWYQQGPGQDPQFLISFYEKMQSDKGSIPDRFSAQQFSDYHSELNMSSLELGDSALYFCASSLALADYQETQYFGPGTRLLVL.

In its sample, this clonotype was seen a few times. The rearrangement joins TRBV24-1 to TRBJ1-2; D may be TRBD1 (6 bases). Per germline, CDR1 KGHDR and CDR2 SFDVKD. There are 14 residues in the CDR3. V was shortened by 4 bases and J by 5 bases, with 13 bases between the two germline ends. CDR3 amino acids: CATSDRTGFYGYTF. The DNA for the CDR3 is TGTGCCACCAGTGACCGAACAGGGTTTTATGGCTACACCTTC.

The chain has TRBV5-1 and TRBJ2-5; 10 nucleotides align to TRBD1. Germline-derived CDR1 and CDR2 are SGHRS and YFSETQ. The V gene end was trimmed by 0 bases and the J gene end by 11 bases; junction bases not matched to a gene: 13. This CDR3 has 16 residues. CDR3 coding DNA: TGCGCCAGCAGCTTGGCGATAGGGACAGGGGCCTCTTGGCAGTACTTC. It translates to CASSLAIGTGASWQYF. The full variable domain, its missing parts supplied by reference TRBV5-1 and TRBJ2-5, is KAGVTQTPRYLIKTRGQQVTLSCSPISGHRSVSWYQQTPGQGLQFLFEYFSETQRNKGNFPGRFSGRQFSNSRSEMNVSTLELGDSALYLCASSLAIGTGASWQYFGPGTRLLVL.

The chain joins TRBV20-1 to TRBJ2-3, with D uncertain. V lost 4 bases and J lost 0, with 14 bases in between. Germline V lookup: CDR1 DFQATT, CDR2 SNEGSKA (reference sequence). The CDR3 is 15 amino acids. The CDR3 DNA sequence: TGCAGTGCTACCCCACCTGCGGAAAGCACAGATACGCAGTATTTT. This encodes CSATPPAESTDTQYF.

J is TRBJ2-3 and V is TRBV14; D unresolved. The germline CDR1 and CDR2 sequences are SGHDN and FVKESK. V was clipped by 5 bases and J by 6 bases, with 15 bases between them. The CDR3 consists of 14 residues. The CDR3 protein is CASSENGYLDTQYF. The CDR3 DNA reads as TGTGCCAGCAGCGAGAATGGGTACCTGGATACGCAGTATTTT.

V and J are TRBV29-1 and TRBJ2-1; TRBD2 aligns across 16 bases. Germline CDR1 reads SQVTM; CDR2 reads ANQGSEA. Germline trimming cut 6 bases from V and 1 base from J; bases unmatched to any gene: 6. This CDR3 is built from 17 residues. The CDR3 nucleotides are TGCAGCGTCCCGGGACTAGCGGGAGGGCGGTCCTACAATGAGCAGTTCTTC. This encodes CSVPGLAGGRSYNEQFF.

The chain carries TRBV5-1 and TRBJ1-1; D unresolved. V was trimmed by 0 bases and J by 0 bases, leaving 6 bases between them. CDR1 SGHRS and CDR2 YFSETQ come from the germline V gene. There are 14 residues in the CDR3. The CDR3 coding sequence is TGCGCCAGCAGCTTGGGACTGATGAACACTGAAGCTTTCTTT. Translation gives CASSLGLMNTEAFF. The full variable domain, with the rest looked up from reference TRBV5-1 and TRBJ1-1, is KAGVTQTPRYLIKTRGQQVTLSCSPISGHRSVSWYQQTPGQGLQFLFEYFSETQRNKGNFPGRFSGRQFSNSRSEMNVSTLELGDSALYLCASSLGLMNTEAFFGQGTRLTVV.

The chain recombines TRBV27 with TRBJ2-5, with TRBD2 identical over 14 bases. Matching the DNA end better, TRBJ2-1 makes the J call doubtful. This CDR3 contains 15 residues. Germline V gene data show CDR1 as MNHEY and CDR2 as SMNVEV (reference sequence). In DNA, the CDR3 is TGTGCCAGCAGTTTATCGGGGACTAGCGGGAGTGAGCAGTTCTTC. Its translation is CASSLSGTSGSEQFF.

This clonotype occurred a few times. The CDR3 spells CASSLPGLAGALGQETQYF. CDR3 DNA sequence: TGTGCCAGCAGCCTTCCGGGACTAGCGGGAGCACTGGGGCAAGAGACCCAGTACTTC. This chain uses TRBV3-1 with TRBJ2-5, with TRBD2 matching over 14 bases. V shed 4 bases, J shed 2 bases, and the junction held 12 bases outside the gene matches. Germline CDR1 reads LGHDT; CDR2 reads YNNKEL (reference sequence). This CDR3 spans 19 amino acids.

This clonotype has more than one count but fewer than ten. This chain uses TRBV12-3 or TRBV12-4 with TRBJ2-6; D uncertain. CDR3 length equals 19 residues. The V gene lost 3 bases and the J gene lost 4 bases, with 22 bases spanning the gap. CDR3 DNA: TGTGCCAGCAGTTTGAACCGGCGACTCCCTAAGACGGGGGCCAACGTCCTGACTTTC. This encodes CASSLNRRLPKTGANVLTF.

Points on this clonotype: Germline is not matched at one junction end, which may reflect a read error. The rearrangement links TRBV7-9 to TRBJ2-3; 12 positions match TRBD2. The CDR3 covers 16 residues. Looked up from germline, CDR1 is SEHNR and CDR2 is FQNEAQ (reference sequence). The CDR3: CTSSSGLAGRTDTQYF. In DNA, the CDR3 is TGTACCAGCAGCTCCGGACTAGCGGGAAGGACAGATACGCAGTATTTT.

CDR3 bases: TGTGCCAGCAGCACAAAAGCTTTAGCGGGGGGGCCTAGAGATACGCAGTATTTT. Amino acid sequence: CASSTKALAGGPRDTQYF. J is TRBJ2-3 and V is TRBV7-2, with TRBD2 matching over 11 bases. The CDR3 consists of 18 residues. Trimming took 5 bases from V and 5 from J; bases not matched to a gene: 15. CDR1 is SGHTA and CDR2 is FQGNSA in the germline V gene.

The genes are TRBV21-1 and TRBJ2-6; the D segment call TRBD1 is taken from the table without a DNA check. TRBV21-1 represents a pseudogene. This CDR3 contains 19 residues. CDR3 in amino acids: CASSKRWDRCHSGANVLTF. CDR3 in DNA: TGTGCCAGCAGCAAAAGGTGGGACAGGTGCCACTCTGGGGCCAACGTCCTGACTTTC.

V usage is TRBV2 and J usage is TRBJ2-1; D gene ambiguous. Germline assignment: CDR1 SNHLY and CDR2 FYNNEI. This CDR3 is built from 14 residues. The V end was cut by 4 bases, the J end by 4 bases, with 11 bases between. Here the CDR3 reads CASSGRGQYNEQFF. CDR3 bases: TGTGCCAGCAGTGGTCGTGGGCAATACAATGAGCAGTTCTTC.

This clonotype has more than one count but fewer than ten. The gene calls are TRBV11-2 and TRBJ2-7; 7 bases are a match to TRBD2. In germline, CDR1 is SGHAT, CDR2 FQNNGV. After removal of 5 bases from V and 5 bases from J, the junction contained 3 bases not matched to a gene. CDR3 length: 12 amino acids. The chain's CDR3 is CASSPAGNEQYF. In DNA form, the CDR3 reads TGTGCCAGCAGCCCAGCGGGGAACGAGCAGTACTTC.

The rearrangement joins TRBV29-1 to TRBJ2-5; 10 bases are shared with TRBD1. Gene TRBJ2-7 matches the end of the DNA better, so the J call may be wrong. The CDR3 runs to 16 residues. The germline V gene encodes CDR1 SQVTM and CDR2 ANQGSEA. CDR3 bases: TGCAGCGTTAAAACCCCGGGACAGGGGTACTCCTACGAGCAGTACTTC. Protein sequence: CSVKTPGQGYSYEQYF.

The chain is built from TRBV2 and TRBJ1-1; TRBD1 is a possible D gene (5 bases). The CDR3 has 11 residues. Trimming cost V 6 bases and J 5 bases, with 7 bases left between them. Germline CDR1 is SNHLY and CDR2 is FYNNEI. Here the CDR3 reads CASRGLTEAFF. CDR3 sequence (DNA): TGTGCCAGCAGGGGGCTTACTGAAGCTTTCTTT.

This clonotype was counted a few times. The chain carries TRBV6-2 or TRBV6-3 and TRBJ2-2; 9 bases are shared with TRBD2. Germline CDR1 reads MNHEY; CDR2 reads SVGEGT. Trimming cost V 6 bases and J 4 bases; bases outside gene matches: 6. The CDR3 consists of 15 residues. The CDR3 DNA is TGTGCCAGCAGCCCCGGGACTAGCAGCACCGGGGAGCTGTTTTTT. It is translated as CASSPGTSSTGELFF.